The sequence of this T cell receptor beta chain was determined in a study of regulatory T cells in long-lasting Graves disease. Study-wide findings and caveats: Under persistent disease, TRBV28, TRBJ1-2 and TRBJ2-5 were used preferentially. Clonotypes that were public and shared totalled a few thousand in persistent patients versus around 970 in new patients.

Germline values: CDR1 LGHNT, CDR2 FRNRAP. The CDR3 covers 14 residues. With 6 bases removed from V and 3 bases from J, the gap between germline ends came to 15 bases. For TCR beta, libraries came from iRepertoire HTBI primers and Arm-PCR of CDR3 regions. TCRdb re-called the multiplex PCR reads through MiXCR, storing one row per CDR3 protein. This table has about 460,000 distinct CDR3 sequences, 20% to 25% appearing once. Documented time point: persistent/refractory GD, antithyroid drugs over 5 years with positive TRAb. Researchers made the TCR library from RNA that was extracted from PBMCs. Details on this clonotype: Its specificity is not known.

The origin of this receptor is a female donor with Graves disease. This sample comprised peripheral blood mononuclear cells (PBMCs), obtained when the disease was refractory, from a patient treated with antithyroid drugs. The chain uses TRBV12-5 and TRBJ2-7, with unresolved D. CDR3 coding DNA: TGTGCTAGTGGCGGGTGGCAGGAAGGCTACGAGCAGTACTTC. It specifies CASGGWQEGYEQYF.